The present entry profiles one T cell receptor (beta chain) with its context. No antigen is known for it. Treatment given: approximately 9-day PBMC culture with coronavirus spike peptide pools or control peptides (ViraFEST assay). Germline trimming cut 6 bases from V and 8 bases from J; bases unmatched to any gene: 18. Germline CDR1 reads LNHDA; CDR2 reads SQIVND (reference sequence). The CDR3 is made up of 16 amino acids. The Oncomine TCR Beta short-read assay sequenced DNA from cultured CD4+ T cells. It was from cultured CD4+ T cells that genomic DNA was extracted. TCRdb reprocessed the PCR reads via MiXCR and lists one record per CDR3 protein. The table has around 15,000 distinct CDR3 sequences, approximately 62% seen once. This sample is drawn from a study of vaccination and CD4 T cells after COVID-19.

The rearrangement joins TRBV19 to TRBJ1-2, with TRBD1 matching over 7 bases. This TCR was sampled from a human donor who had recovered from COVID-19. The specimen sequenced was CD4+ T cells from blood, cultured in vitro. The CDR3 spells CASSRQGPGHLGGYTF. The CDR3 nucleotides are TGTGCCAGTAGCCGACAGGGACCAGGGCATTTGGGAGGCTACACCTTC. The full variable domain, in which reference TRBV19 and TRBJ1-2 provide the parts outside the CDR3, is DGGITQSPKYLFRKEGQNVTLSCEQNLNHDAMYWYRQDPGQGLRLIYYSQIVNDFQKGDIAEGYSVSREKKESFPLTVTSAQKNPTAFYLCASSRQGPGHLGGYTFGSGTRLTVV.